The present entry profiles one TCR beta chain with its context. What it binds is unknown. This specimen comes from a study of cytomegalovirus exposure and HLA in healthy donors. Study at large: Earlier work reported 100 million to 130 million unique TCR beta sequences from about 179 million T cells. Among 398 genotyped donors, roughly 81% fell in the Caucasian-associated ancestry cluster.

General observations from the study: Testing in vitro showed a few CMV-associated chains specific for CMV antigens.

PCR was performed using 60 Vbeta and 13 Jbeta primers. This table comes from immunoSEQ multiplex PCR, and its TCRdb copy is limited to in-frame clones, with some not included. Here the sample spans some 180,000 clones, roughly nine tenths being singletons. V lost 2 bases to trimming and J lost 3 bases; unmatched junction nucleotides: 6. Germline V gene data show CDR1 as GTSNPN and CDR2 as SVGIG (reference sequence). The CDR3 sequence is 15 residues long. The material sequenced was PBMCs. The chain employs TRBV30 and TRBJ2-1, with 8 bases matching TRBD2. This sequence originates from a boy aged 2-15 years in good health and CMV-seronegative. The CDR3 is CAWSKGGGIYNEQFF. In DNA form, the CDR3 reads TGTGCCTGGAGTAAGGGCGGGGGGATCTACAATGAGCAGTTCTTC. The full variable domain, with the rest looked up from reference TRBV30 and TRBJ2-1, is SQTIHQWPATLVQPVGSPLSLECTVEGTSNPNLYWYRQAAGRGLQLLFYSVGIGQISSEVPQNLSASRPQDRQFILSSKKLLLSDSGFYLCAWSKGGGIYNEQFFGPGTRLTVL.